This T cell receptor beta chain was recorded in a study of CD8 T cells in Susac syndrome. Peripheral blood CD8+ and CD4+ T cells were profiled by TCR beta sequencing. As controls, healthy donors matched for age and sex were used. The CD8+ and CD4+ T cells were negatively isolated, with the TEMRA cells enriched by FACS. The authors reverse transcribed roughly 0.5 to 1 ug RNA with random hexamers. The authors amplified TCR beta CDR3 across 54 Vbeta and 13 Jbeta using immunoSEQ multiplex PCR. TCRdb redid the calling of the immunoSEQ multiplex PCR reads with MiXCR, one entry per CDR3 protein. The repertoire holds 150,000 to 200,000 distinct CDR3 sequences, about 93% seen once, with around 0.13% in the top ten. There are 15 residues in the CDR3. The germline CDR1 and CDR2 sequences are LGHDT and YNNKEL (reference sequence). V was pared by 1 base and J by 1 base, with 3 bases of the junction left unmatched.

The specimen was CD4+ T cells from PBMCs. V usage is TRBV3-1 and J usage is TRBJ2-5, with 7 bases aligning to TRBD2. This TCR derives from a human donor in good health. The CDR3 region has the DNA TGTGCCAGCAGCCAAGCGGGGGGAGGCCAAGAGACCCAGTACTTC. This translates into CASSQAGGGQETQYF.